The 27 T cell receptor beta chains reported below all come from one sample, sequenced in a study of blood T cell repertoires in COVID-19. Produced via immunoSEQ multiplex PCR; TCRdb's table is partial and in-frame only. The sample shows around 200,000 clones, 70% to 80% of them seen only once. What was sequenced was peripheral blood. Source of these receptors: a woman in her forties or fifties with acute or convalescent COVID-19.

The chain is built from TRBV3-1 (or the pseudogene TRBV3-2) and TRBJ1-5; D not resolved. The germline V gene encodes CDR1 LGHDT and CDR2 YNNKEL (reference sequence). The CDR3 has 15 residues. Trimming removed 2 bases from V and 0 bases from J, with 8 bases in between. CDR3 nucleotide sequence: TGTGCCAGCAGCCAATCCGGTTATAGCAATCAGCCCCAGCATTTT. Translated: CASSQSGYSNQPQHF.

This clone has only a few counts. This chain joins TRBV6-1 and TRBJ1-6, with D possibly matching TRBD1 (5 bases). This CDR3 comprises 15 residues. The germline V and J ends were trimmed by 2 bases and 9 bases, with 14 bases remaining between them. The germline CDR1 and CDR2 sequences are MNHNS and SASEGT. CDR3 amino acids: CASSERRGISSPLHF. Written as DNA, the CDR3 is TGTGCCAGCAGTGAAAGGCGGGGGATTAGTTCACCCCTCCACTTT.

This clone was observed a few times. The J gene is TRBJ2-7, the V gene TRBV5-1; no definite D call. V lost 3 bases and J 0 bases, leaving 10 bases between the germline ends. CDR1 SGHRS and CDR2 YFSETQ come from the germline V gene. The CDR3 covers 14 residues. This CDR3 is CASSSSGASYEQYF. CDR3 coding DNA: TGCGCCAGCAGCTCGTCAGGTGCCTCCTACGAGCAGTACTTC.

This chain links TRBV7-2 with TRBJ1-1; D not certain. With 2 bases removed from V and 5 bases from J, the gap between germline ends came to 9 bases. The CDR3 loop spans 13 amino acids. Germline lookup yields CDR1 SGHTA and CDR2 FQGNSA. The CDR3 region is CASSLHRTTEAFF. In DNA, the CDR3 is TGTGCCAGCAGCTTACACAGAACGACTGAAGCTTTCTTT.

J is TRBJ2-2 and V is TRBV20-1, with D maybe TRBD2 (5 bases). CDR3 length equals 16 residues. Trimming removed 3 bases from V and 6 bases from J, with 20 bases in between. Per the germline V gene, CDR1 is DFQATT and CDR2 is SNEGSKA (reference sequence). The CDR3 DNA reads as TGCAGTGCTAGTCAGGACTCATCTGGCTTTGCCGGGGAGCTGTTTTTT. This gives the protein CSASQDSSGFAGELFF.

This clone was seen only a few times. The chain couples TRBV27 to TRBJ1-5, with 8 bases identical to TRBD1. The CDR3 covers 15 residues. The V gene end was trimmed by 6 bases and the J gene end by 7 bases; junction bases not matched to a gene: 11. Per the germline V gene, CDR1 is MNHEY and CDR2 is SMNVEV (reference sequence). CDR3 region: CASRADRASGQPQHF. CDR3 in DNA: TGTGCCAGCAGGGCGGACAGGGCGAGTGGACAGCCCCAGCATTTT.

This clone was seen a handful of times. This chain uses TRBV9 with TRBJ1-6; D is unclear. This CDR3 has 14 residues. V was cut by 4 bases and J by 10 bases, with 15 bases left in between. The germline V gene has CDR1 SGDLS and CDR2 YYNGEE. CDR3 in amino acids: CASSTSYSRSPLHF. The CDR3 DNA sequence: TGTGCCAGCAGCACAAGCTACAGTAGATCACCCCTCCACTTT.

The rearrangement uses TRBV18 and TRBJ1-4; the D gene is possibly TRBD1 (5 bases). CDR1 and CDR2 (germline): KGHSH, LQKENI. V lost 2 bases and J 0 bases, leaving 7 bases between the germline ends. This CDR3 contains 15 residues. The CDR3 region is CASSPRGATNEKLFF. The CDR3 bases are TGTGCCAGCTCACCAAGGGGTGCAACTAATGAAAAACTGTTTTTT.

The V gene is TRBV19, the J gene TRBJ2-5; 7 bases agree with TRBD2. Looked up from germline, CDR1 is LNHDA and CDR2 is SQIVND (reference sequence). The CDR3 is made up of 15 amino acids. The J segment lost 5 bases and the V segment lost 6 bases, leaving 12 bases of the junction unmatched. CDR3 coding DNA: TGTGCCAGTAGACGACTAGCCCTACCGACGGAGACCCAGTACTTC. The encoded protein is CASRRLALPTETQYF.

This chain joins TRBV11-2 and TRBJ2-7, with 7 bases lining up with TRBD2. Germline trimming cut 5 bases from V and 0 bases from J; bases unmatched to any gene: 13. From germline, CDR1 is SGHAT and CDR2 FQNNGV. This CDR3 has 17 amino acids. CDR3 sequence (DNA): TGTGCCAGCAGCGATTTGGGCCTAGCGGAGAGCTCCTACGAGCAGTACTTC. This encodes CASSDLGLAESSYEQYF.

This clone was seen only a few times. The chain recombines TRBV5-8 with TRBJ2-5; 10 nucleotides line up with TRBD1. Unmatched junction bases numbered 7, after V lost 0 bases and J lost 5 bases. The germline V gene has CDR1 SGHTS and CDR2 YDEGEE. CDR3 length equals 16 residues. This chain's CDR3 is CASSLGPTGGEETQYF. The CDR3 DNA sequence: TGTGCCAGCAGCTTGGGTCCGACAGGGGGCGAGGAGACCCAGTACTTC.

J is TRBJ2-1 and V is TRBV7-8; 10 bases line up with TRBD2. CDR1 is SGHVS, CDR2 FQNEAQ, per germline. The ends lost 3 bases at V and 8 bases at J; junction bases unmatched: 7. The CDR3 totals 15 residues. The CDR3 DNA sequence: TGTGCCAGCAGCTTTACCCAGCGGGAGGGTGATGAGCAGTTCTTC. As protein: CASSFTQREGDEQFF.

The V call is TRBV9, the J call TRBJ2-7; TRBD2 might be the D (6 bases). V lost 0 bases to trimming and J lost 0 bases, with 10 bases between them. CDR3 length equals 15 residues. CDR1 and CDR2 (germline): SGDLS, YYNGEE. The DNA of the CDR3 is TGTGCCAGCAGCGTAGAGGAGCGGGTCTCCTACGAGCAGTACTTC. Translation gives CASSVEERVSYEQYF.

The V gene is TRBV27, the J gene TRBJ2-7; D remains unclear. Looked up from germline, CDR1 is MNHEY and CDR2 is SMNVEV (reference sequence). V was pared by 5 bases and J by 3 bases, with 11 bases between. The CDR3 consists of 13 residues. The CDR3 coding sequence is TGTGCCAGCAGTCGAACTCCTAGCTACGAGCAGTACTTC. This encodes CASSRTPSYEQYF.

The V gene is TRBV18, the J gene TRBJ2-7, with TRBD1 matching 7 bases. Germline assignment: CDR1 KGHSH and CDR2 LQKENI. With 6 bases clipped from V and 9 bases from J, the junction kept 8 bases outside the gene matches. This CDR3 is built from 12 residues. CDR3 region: CASSPDRAGQYF. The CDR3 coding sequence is TGTGCCAGCTCTCCCGACAGGGCCGGGCAGTACTTC.

The CDR3 here is CATSRDRMTAGQPQHF. CDR3 nucleotides: TGTGCCACCAGCAGAGATAGAATGACGGCGGGTCAGCCCCAGCATTTT. The chain links TRBV15 to TRBJ1-5, with D unresolved. Germline values: CDR1 LNHNV, CDR2 YYDKDF (reference sequence). Trimming left V 0 bases short and J 6 bases short, with 15 bases between. The CDR3 is 16 residues long. The variable domain in full, with the rest retrieved from reference TRBV15 and TRBJ1-5, is DAMVIQNPRYQVTQFGKPVTLSCSQTLNHNVMYWYQQKSSQAPKLLFHYYDKDFNNEADTPDNFQSRRPNTSFCFLDIRSPGLGDTAMYLCATSRDRMTAGQPQHFGDGTRLSIL.

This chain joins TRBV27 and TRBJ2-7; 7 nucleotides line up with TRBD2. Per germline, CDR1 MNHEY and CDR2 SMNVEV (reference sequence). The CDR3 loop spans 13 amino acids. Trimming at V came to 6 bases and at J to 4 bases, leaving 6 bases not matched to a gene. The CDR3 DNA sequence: TGTGCCAGCAGGCCAGGGACTAAGTACGAGCAGTACTTC. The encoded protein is CASRPGTKYEQYF.

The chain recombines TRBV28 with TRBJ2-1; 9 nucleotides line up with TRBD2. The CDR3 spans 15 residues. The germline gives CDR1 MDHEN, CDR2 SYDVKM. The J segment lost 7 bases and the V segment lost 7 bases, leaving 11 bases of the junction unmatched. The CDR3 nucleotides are TGTGCCAGCACCCATAGCGGGAGCCCGGGGAATGAGCAGTTCTTC. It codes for CASTHSGSPGNEQFF.

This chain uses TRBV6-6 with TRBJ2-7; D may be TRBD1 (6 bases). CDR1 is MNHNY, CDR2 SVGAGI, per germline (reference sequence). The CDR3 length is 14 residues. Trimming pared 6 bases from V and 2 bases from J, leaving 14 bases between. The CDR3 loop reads CASRNDRPPYEQYF. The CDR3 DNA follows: TGTGCCAGCAGAAACGACAGGCCACCCTACGAGCAGTACTTC.

The CDR3 region is CASSWGWGKPQHF. DNA for the CDR3: TGTGCCAGCAGTTGGGGCTGGGGAAAGCCCCAGCATTTT. The V call is TRBV27, the J call TRBJ1-5, with D tentatively TRBD1 (5 bases). Germline CDR1 reads MNHEY; CDR2 reads SMNVEV (reference sequence). The CDR3 length is 13 residues. V dropped 4 bases and J dropped 8 bases, with 12 bases sitting between them.

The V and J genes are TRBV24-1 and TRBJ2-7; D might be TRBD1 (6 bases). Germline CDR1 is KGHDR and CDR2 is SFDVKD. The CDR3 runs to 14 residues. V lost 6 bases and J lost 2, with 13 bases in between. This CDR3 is CATSKGGPPYEQYF. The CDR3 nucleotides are TGTGCCACCAGTAAAGGGGGTCCTCCCTACGAGCAGTACTTC.

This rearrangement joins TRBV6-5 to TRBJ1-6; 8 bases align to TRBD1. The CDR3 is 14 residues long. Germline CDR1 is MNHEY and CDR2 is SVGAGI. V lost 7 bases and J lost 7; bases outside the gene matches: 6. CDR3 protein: CASKNQGANSPLHF. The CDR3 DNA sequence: TGTGCCAGCAAAAACCAGGGGGCGAATTCACCCCTCCACTTT.

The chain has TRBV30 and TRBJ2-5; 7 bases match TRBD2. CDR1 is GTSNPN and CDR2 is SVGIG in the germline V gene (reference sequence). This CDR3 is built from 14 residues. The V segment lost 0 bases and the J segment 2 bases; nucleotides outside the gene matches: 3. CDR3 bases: TGTGCCTGGAGTGTACACGGGGGGCAAGAGACCCAGTACTTC. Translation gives CAWSVHGGQETQYF.

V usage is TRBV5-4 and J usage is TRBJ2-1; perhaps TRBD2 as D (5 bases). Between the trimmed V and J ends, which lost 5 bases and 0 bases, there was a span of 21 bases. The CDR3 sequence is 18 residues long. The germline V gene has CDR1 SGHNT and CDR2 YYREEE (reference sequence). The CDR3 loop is CASRPNNRGLYSYNEQFF. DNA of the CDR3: TGTGCCAGCAGGCCAAATAACCGCGGGCTATACTCCTACAATGAGCAGTTCTTC.

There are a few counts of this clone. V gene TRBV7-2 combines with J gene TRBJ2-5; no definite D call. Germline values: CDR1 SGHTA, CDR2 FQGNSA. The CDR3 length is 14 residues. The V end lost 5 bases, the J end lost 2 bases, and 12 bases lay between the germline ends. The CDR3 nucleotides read TGTGCCAGCAGCCAGCCGGCAGGTCAAGAGACCCAGTACTTC. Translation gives CASSQPAGQETQYF.

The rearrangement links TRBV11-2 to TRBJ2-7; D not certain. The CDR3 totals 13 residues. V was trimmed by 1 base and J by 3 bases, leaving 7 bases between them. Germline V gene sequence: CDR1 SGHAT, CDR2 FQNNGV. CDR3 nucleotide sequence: TGTGCCAGCAGCTTAGTCGATAGCTACGAGCAGTACTTC. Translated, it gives CASSLVDSYEQYF. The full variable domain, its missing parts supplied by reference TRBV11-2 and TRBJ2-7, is EAGVAQSPRYKIIEKRQSVAFWCNPISGHATLYWYQQILGQGPKLLIQFQNNGVVDDSQLPKDRFSAERLKGVDSTLKIQPAKLEDSAVYLCASSLVDSYEQYFGPGTRLTVT.

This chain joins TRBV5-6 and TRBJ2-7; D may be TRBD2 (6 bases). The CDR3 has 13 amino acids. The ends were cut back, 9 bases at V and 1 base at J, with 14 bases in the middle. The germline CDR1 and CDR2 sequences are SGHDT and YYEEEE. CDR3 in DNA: TGTGCCACCAGGAAGCGGGTGTCCTACGAGCAGTACTTC. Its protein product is CATRKRVSYEQYF. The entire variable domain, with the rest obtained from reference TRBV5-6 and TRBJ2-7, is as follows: DAGVTQSPTHLIKTRGQQVTLRCSPKSGHDTVSWYQQALGQGPQFIFQYYEEEERQRGNFPDRFSGHQFPNYSSELNVNALLLGDSALYLCATRKRVSYEQYFGPGTRLTVT.